This section outlines one TCR beta chain sequence together with its context. Its antigen is not known. This entry comes from a study of PD-1 blockade in mismatch repair-deficient tumors. In the study overall: All were previously treated, progressing patients with 11 to 13 mismatch repair-deficient cancer types.

Whole-study results and caveats: After pembrolizumab, tumor-resident clones rose rapidly, then generally contracted before radiologic responses.

Mismatch repair deficiency was confirmed in all patients, by PCR or immunohistochemistry. Three pembrolizumab responders had their TCRs sequenced. Data came from immunoSEQ multiplex PCR; TCRdb stores just in-frame clones and leaves some out. There are under 150,000 clones in the sample; around nine tenths occur only once, and about 11% lies in the top ten. This receptor was identified in an adult with mismatch repair-deficient cancer. This specimen was peripheral blood, taken just over 70 weeks after starting pembrolizumab.

CDR3: CASSQDLPGFDADTQYF. CDR3 in DNA: TGCGCCAGCAGCCAAGATTTACCAGGGTTTGATGCAGATACGCAGTATTTT. V usage is TRBV4-1 and J usage is TRBJ2-3, with a tentative D call TRBD1 (5 bases). CDR3 length equals 17 residues. The V end was cut by 0 bases, the J end by 4 bases, with 17 bases between. CDR1 is MGHRA and CDR2 is YSYEKL in the germline V gene.